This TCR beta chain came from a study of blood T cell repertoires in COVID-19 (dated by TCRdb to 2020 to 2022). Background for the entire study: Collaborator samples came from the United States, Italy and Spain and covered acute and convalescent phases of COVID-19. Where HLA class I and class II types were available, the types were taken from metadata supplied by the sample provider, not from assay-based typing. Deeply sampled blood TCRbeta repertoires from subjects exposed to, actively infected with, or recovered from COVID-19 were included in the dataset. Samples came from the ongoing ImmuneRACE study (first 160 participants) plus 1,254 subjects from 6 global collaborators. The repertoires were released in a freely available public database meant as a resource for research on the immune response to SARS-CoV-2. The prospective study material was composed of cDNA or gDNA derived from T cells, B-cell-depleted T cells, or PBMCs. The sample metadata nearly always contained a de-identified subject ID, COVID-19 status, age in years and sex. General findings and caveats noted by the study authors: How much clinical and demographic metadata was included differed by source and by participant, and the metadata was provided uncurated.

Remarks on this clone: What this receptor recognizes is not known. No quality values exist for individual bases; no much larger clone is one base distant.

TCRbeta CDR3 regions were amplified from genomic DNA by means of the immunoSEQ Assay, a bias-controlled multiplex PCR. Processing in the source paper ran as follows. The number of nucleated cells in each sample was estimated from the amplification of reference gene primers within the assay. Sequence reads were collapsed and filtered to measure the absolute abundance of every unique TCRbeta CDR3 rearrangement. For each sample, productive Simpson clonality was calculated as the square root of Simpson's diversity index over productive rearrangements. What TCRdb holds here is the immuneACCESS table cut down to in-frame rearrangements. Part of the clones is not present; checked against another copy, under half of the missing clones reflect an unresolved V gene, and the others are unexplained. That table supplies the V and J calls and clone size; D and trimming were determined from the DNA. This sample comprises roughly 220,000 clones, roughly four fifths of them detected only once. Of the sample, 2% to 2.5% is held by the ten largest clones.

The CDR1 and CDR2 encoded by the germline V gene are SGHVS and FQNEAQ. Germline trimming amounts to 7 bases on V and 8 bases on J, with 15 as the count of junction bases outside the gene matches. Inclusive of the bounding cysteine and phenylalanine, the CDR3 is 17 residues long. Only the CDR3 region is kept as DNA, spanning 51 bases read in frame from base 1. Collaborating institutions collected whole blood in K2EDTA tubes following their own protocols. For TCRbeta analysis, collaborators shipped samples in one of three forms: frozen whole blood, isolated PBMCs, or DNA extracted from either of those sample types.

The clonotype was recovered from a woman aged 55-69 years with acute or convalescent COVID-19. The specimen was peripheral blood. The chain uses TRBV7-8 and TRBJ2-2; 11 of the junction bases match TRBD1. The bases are TGTGCCAGCACCCCCACCGGGACAGGGGGAGGGCGGGGGGAGCTGTTTTTT. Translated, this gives CASTPTGTGGGRGELFF.